Following are 30 T cell receptor beta chains from one sample sequenced in a study of shared clonotypes between healthy human individuals. Assay: immunoSEQ multiplex PCR; the TCRdb copy retains only in-frame clones and omits some. The sample contains some 2,500,000 clones, roughly 93% of which appear only once. Sequencing used naive CD4+ T cells from PBMCs. Indicated subset: CD45RA+ positively selected. The receptors were gathered from a man aged 18-30 years in good health. Some clones in this sample may be carry-over from other donors' samples.

This clone appeared once. The V and J genes are TRBV6-5 and TRBJ2-7; 7 nucleotides line up with TRBD1. The CDR3 sequence is 13 residues long. CDR1 and CDR2 from the germline V gene are MNHEY and SVGAGI. Germline trimming cut 4 bases from V and 5 bases from J; bases unmatched to any gene: 5. The DNA for the CDR3 is TGTGCCAGCAGTTCGACAGGGAAGGACGAGCAGTACTTC. Amino acids: CASSSTGKDEQYF.

V and J are TRBV4-3 and TRBJ2-3; the D gene could be TRBD1 or TRBD2 (6 bases each). The CDR3 extends over 17 amino acids. The V and J ends lost 6 bases and 1 base respectively, with 20 bases between them. From germline, CDR1 is LGHNA and CDR2 YSLEER. CDR3 sequence reads: CASRGWGAASGTDTQYF. In DNA form, the CDR3 reads TGCGCCAGCAGGGGATGGGGGGCGGCTAGCGGCACAGATACGCAGTATTTT.

CDR3 amino acids: CASSLGGSLPGRFYEQYF. Written as DNA, the CDR3 is TGCGCCAGCAGCTTGGGAGGCTCACTGCCAGGGAGGTTCTACGAGCAGTACTTC. The V call is TRBV5-1, the J call TRBJ2-7; maybe TRBD2 (6 bases). With 0 bases removed from V and 3 bases from J, the gap between germline ends came to 22 bases. Per the germline V gene, CDR1 is SGHRS and CDR2 is YFSETQ. The CDR3 contains 18 residues.

A remark on this clone: This same CDR3 is encoded by further DNA sequences in the sample. As DNA, the CDR3 is TGTGCCAGCAGTAAAACAGATACGCAGTATTTT. It is translated as CASSKTDTQYF. The chain has TRBV2 and TRBJ2-3; D is undetermined. The V gene's germline CDR1 is SNHLY and CDR2 FYNNEI. This CDR3 region has 11 residues. V was cut by 5 bases and J by 3 bases, with 3 bases left in between.

V and J are TRBV5-1 and TRBJ1-2, with 7 bases matching TRBD1. This CDR3 comprises 17 residues. CDR1 and CDR2 (germline): SGHRS, YFSETQ. After removal of 1 base from V and 0 bases from J, the junction contained 9 bases not matched to a gene. CDR3 sequence: CASSLNDRVGSNYGYTF. CDR3 DNA sequence: TGCGCCAGCAGCTTGAATGACAGGGTAGGATCTAACTATGGCTACACCTTC.

The chain joins TRBV9 to TRBJ1-5; D is ambiguous. Trimming removed 3 bases at V and 2 bases at J, with 9 bases between. From germline, CDR1 is SGDLS and CDR2 YYNGEE. The length of the CDR3 is 14 residues. DNA of the CDR3: TGTGCCAGCAGCGCTACAGCGGGCAATCAGCCCCAGCATTTT. Protein sequence: CASSATAGNQPQHF.

This clone was recorded once. Other DNA sequences in this sample translate to the same CDR3. J is TRBJ2-2 and V is TRBV11-3; no clear D. This CDR3 comprises 14 residues. The germline CDR1 and CDR2 sequences are SGHNT and YENEEA. Trimming took off 0 bases at V and 3 bases at J, with 5 bases between the two ends. For the CDR3, the DNA is TGTGCCAGCAGCTTAGAGGGGTACACCGGGGAGCTGTTTTTT. It translates to CASSLEGYTGELFF. Combining the CDR3 with reference TRBV11-3 and TRBJ2-2 gives the whole variable domain EAGVVQSPRYKIIEKKQPVAFWCNPISGHNTLYWYLQNLGQGPELLIRYENEEAVDDSQLPKDRFSAERLKGVDSTLKIQPAELGDSAVYLCASSLEGYTGELFFGEGSRLTVL.

A word on this clone: Different DNA sequences within this sample yield the same CDR3. The V call is TRBV7-2, the J call TRBJ2-1; D not resolved. Trimming removed 3 bases at V and 1 base at J, with 7 bases between. CDR1 and CDR2 from the germline V gene are SGHTA and FQGNSA. This CDR3 comprises 14 residues. CDR3 bases: TGTGCCAGCAGCTTCTACGGTTCCTACAATGAGCAGTTCTTC. Amino acid sequence: CASSFYGSYNEQFF. The entire variable domain, with the rest obtained from reference TRBV7-2 and TRBJ2-1, is as follows: GAGVSQSPSNKVTEKGKDVELRCDPISGHTALYWYRQSLGQGLEFLIYFQGNSAPDKSGLPSDRFSAERTGGSVSTLTIQRTQQEDSAVYLCASSFYGSYNEQFFGPGTRLTVL.

V usage is TRBV5-1 and J usage is TRBJ1-1, with TRBD1 matching 10 bases. Germline CDR1 SGHRS, CDR2 YFSETQ. Trimming removed 4 bases from V and 3 bases from J; junction bases left unmatched: 6. The CDR3 covers 15 residues. CDR3 amino acids: CASSPGTGDHTEAFF. CDR3 sequence (DNA): TGCGCCAGCAGCCCCGGGACAGGGGACCACACTGAAGCTTTCTTT. Filled out from reference TRBV5-1 and TRBJ1-1, the complete variable domain reads KAGVTQTPRYLIKTRGQQVTLSCSPISGHRSVSWYQQTPGQGLQFLFEYFSETQRNKGNFPGRFSGRQFSNSRSEMNVSTLELGDSALYLCASSPGTGDHTEAFFGQGTRLTVV.

This chain connects TRBV27 to TRBJ2-3; 9 nucleotides agree with TRBD2. CDR1 MNHEY and CDR2 SMNVEV come from the germline V gene (reference sequence). V dropped 6 bases and J dropped 2; count of bases not matched to a gene: 15. This CDR3 has 18 amino acids. The CDR3 here is CASRFRGTSRRATDTQYF. CDR3 in DNA: TGTGCCAGCAGATTCCGAGGGACTAGCCGACGAGCCACAGATACGCAGTATTTT.

With regard to this clone: The identical CDR3 is also encoded by other nucleotide sequences in the sample. This chain uses TRBV5-1 with TRBJ2-5; D ambiguous. The germline V gene has CDR1 SGHRS and CDR2 YFSETQ. There are 12 residues in the CDR3. V lost 0 bases, J lost 5 bases, and 5 bases lay in between. The CDR3 loop is CASSLGFETQYF. As DNA, the CDR3 is TGCGCCAGCAGCTTGGGGTTTGAGACCCAGTACTTC.

A single count supports this clone. The rearrangement links TRBV5-1 to TRBJ1-1; D not resolved. The CDR3 contains 16 residues. The germline gives CDR1 SGHRS, CDR2 YFSETQ. V lost 0 bases and J lost 3, with 15 bases in between. CDR3 in amino acids: CASSLARASSDTEAFF. The CDR3 bases are TGCGCCAGCAGCTTGGCAAGGGCCTCCTCGGACACTGAAGCTTTCTTT. The complete variable domain, with remaining parts taken from reference TRBV5-1 and TRBJ1-1, reads KAGVTQTPRYLIKTRGQQVTLSCSPISGHRSVSWYQQTPGQGLQFLFEYFSETQRNKGNFPGRFSGRQFSNSRSEMNVSTLELGDSALYLCASSLARASSDTEAFFGQGTRLTVV.

Concerning this clone itself: Other DNA sequences in this sample translate to the same CDR3. The chain recombines TRBV5-1 with TRBJ2-5; D is unclear. Germline assignment: CDR1 SGHRS and CDR2 YFSETQ. Trimming shortened V by 0 bases and J by 0 bases, and 6 bases separated the two germline ends. CDR3 size: 14 residues. The CDR3 DNA sequence: TGCGCCAGCAGCTTGGTCCCCAACCAAGAGACCCAGTACTTC. Encoded protein: CASSLVPNQETQYF.

J is TRBJ1-6 and V is TRBV5-1; D might be TRBD1 (6 bases). The CDR3 has 17 amino acids. The V and J ends lost 0 bases and 10 bases respectively, with 20 bases between them. CDR1 and CDR2 from the germline V gene are SGHRS and YFSETQ. The DNA of the CDR3 is TGCGCCAGCAGCTTGGTAGGGGGGACTCTCCCACACTCACCCCTCCACTTT. This gives the protein CASSLVGGTLPHSPLHF.

The CDR3 DNA is TGTGCCAGCAGCCAGGGGGACACAGACTATGGCTACACCTTC. Translating gives CASSQGDTDYGYTF. The chain is built from TRBV4-2 and TRBJ1-2; D is possibly TRBD1 (6 bases). The V end was cut by 3 bases, the J end by 3 bases, with 11 bases between. In germline, CDR1 is LGHNA, CDR2 YNFKEQ. The CDR3 sequence is 14 residues long.

This clone occurred a few times. The rearrangement uses TRBV19 and TRBJ2-5; either TRBD1 or TRBD2 may supply D (5 bases each). Germline CDR1 reads LNHDA; CDR2 reads SQIVND (reference sequence). There are 13 residues in the CDR3. The ends were cut back, 5 bases at V and 5 bases at J, with 12 bases in the middle. The CDR3 sequence is CASSFRWGETQYF. Here the CDR3 DNA reads TGTGCCAGTAGTTTCCGCTGGGGGGAGACCCAGTACTTC.

J is TRBJ2-4 and V is TRBV19; 7 bases fit TRBD1. The germline V gene encodes CDR1 LNHDA and CDR2 SQIVND (reference sequence). V lost 5 bases, J lost 4 bases, and 11 bases stayed unmatched. The CDR3 is 16 amino acids. CDR3 sequence (DNA): TGTGCCAGTAGTGATCACACCGGGACAGCGAAAAACATTCAGTACTTC. Amino acid sequence: CASSDHTGTAKNIQYF.

In the case of this clone: Other DNA sequences in this specimen translate into the identical CDR3. This chain connects TRBV10-3 to TRBJ1-4; D is unclear. This CDR3 has 14 amino acids. The germline gives CDR1 ENHRY, CDR2 SYGVKD. V lost 5 bases to trimming and J lost 0 bases, with 7 bases between them. CDR3 coding DNA: TGTGCCATCAGTCCGGTAGCAACTAATGAAAAACTGTTTTTT. Its translation is CAISPVATNEKLFF.

The CDR3 loop reads CASSLDDSLGSYEQYF. CDR3 nucleotide sequence: TGTGCCAGCAGCTTAGATGACTCCTTGGGGTCCTACGAGCAGTACTTC. The chain employs TRBV7-9 and TRBJ2-7; D gene ambiguous. The CDR3 totals 16 residues. Trimming shortened V by 1 base and J by 1 base, and 14 bases separated the two germline ends. The germline gives CDR1 SEHNR, CDR2 FQNEAQ (reference sequence).

As regards this clone: Compared with germline, one end of the junction differs, possibly owing to a read error. The CDR3 region has the DNA TGCGCCAGCAGCTCAATTGGGGGTAACGATGGCTACACCTTC. Its translation: CASSSIGGNDGYTF. This rearrangement joins TRBV5-1 to TRBJ1-2, with D maybe TRBD1 (5 bases). The CDR3 runs to 14 residues. Looked up from germline, CDR1 is SGHRS and CDR2 is YFSETQ.

This chain links TRBV10-3 with TRBJ2-7; TRBD2 aligns across 12 bases. The CDR3 has 15 residues. V lost 6 bases to trimming and J lost 3 bases; unmatched junction nucleotides: 6. Germline V CDR1 and CDR2: ENHRY, SYGVKD. The CDR3 coding sequence is TGTGCCATCAGCGGAAGGACTAGCGGGAACTACGAGCAGTACTTC. Its translation is CAISGRTSGNYEQYF.

This chain connects TRBV27 to TRBJ2-7, with D possibly TRBD2 on 5 matching bases. Between the trimmed V and J ends, which lost 2 bases and 6 bases, there was a span of 14 bases. The CDR3 has 14 residues. Germline CDR1 reads MNHEY; CDR2 reads SMNVEV (reference sequence). The CDR3 nucleotides read TGTGCCAGCAGTTTAGAGCGGTTCTCCCGCGAGCAGTACTTC. Translating it yields CASSLERFSREQYF.

The chain joins TRBV6-1 to TRBJ2-2, with D perhaps matching TRBD2 (6 bases). The germline V gene encodes CDR1 MNHNS and CDR2 SASEGT. V lost 4 bases and J 6 bases, leaving 18 bases between the germline ends. The CDR3 runs 16 residues. DNA for the CDR3: TGTGCCAGCAGTGTCTTGGGACCGACGGGAGCCGGGGAGCTGTTTTTT. Protein product: CASSVLGPTGAGELFF.

The chain employs TRBV6-1 and TRBJ1-2; 9 positions agree with TRBD1. Germline CDR1 and CDR2: MNHNS and SASEGT. Trimming took 7 bases from V and 7 from J; bases not matched to a gene: 7. CDR3 size: 13 residues. Written as DNA, the CDR3 is TGTGCCAGCACACAGGGGGCGGTGGGTGGCTACACCTTC. Translated: CASTQGAVGGYTF.

J is TRBJ1-5 and V is TRBV16, with D tentatively TRBD1 (5 bases). The CDR3 contains 15 residues. The V end lost 2 bases, the J end lost 4 bases, and 12 bases lay between the germline ends. Germline loops: CDR1 KGHSY, CDR2 FQNENV. The chain's CDR3 is CASSQTGFGNQPQHF. The DNA of the CDR3 is TGTGCCAGCAGCCAAACAGGCTTCGGAAATCAGCCCCAGCATTTT. The full variable domain, in which reference TRBV16 and TRBJ1-5 provide the parts outside the CDR3, is GEEVAQTPKHLVRGEGQKAKLYCAPIKGHSYVFWYQQVLKNEFKFLISFQNENVFDETGMPKERFSAKCLPNSPCSLEIQATKLEDSAVYFCASSQTGFGNQPQHFGDGTRLSIL.

The rearrangement uses TRBV10-3 and TRBJ2-7, with 10 bases that match TRBD2. The CDR3 consists of 16 residues. Germline V gene data show CDR1 as ENHRY and CDR2 as SYGVKD. Trimming took 4 bases from V and 3 from J; bases not matched to a gene: 9. CDR3: CAISGTLAGSYYEQYF. CDR3 bases: TGTGCCATCAGTGGGACACTAGCGGGGTCCTACTACGAGCAGTACTTC.

This chain connects TRBV9 to TRBJ2-2, with D possibly called TRBD1 or TRBD2 (6 bases each). The V gene lost 0 bases and the J gene lost 0 bases, with 12 bases spanning the gap. The germline V gene encodes CDR1 SGDLS and CDR2 YYNGEE. The CDR3 consists of 17 residues. The CDR3 spells CASSVEGGPPNTGELFF. CDR3 bases: TGTGCCAGCAGCGTAGAGGGGGGCCCCCCGAACACCGGGGAGCTGTTTTTT.

The chain uses TRBV5-1 and TRBJ2-2; the D gene is possibly TRBD2 (6 bases). Germline CDR1 reads SGHRS; CDR2 reads YFSETQ. The CDR3 length is 15 residues. V was cut by 1 base and J by 6 bases, with 13 bases left in between. CDR3 DNA sequence: TGCGCCAGCAGCTTGCGGGACTCCCTCTCCGGGGAGCTGTTTTTT. Translation: CASSLRDSLSGELFF.

This chain joins TRBV6-6 and TRBJ2-7; D possibly corresponds to TRBD1 (5 bases). Trimming took off 6 bases at V and 6 bases at J, with 12 bases between the two ends. The CDR3 spans 12 residues. Germline V gives CDR1 MNHNY, CDR2 SVGAGI (reference sequence). The DNA of the CDR3 is TGTGCCAGCAGAAGCAGGGTTCTCGAGCAGTACTTC. Translated, it gives CASRSRVLEQYF.

The rearrangement uses TRBV10-3 and TRBJ1-4, with D tentatively TRBD1 (6 bases). CDR1 ENHRY and CDR2 SYGVKD come from the germline V gene. V shed 6 bases and J shed 3 bases, with 8 bases lying between them. CDR3 length: 13 residues. The CDR3 here is CAIRDSPNEKLFF. CDR3 sequence (DNA): TGTGCCATCAGGGACAGCCCTAATGAAAAACTGTTTTTT.